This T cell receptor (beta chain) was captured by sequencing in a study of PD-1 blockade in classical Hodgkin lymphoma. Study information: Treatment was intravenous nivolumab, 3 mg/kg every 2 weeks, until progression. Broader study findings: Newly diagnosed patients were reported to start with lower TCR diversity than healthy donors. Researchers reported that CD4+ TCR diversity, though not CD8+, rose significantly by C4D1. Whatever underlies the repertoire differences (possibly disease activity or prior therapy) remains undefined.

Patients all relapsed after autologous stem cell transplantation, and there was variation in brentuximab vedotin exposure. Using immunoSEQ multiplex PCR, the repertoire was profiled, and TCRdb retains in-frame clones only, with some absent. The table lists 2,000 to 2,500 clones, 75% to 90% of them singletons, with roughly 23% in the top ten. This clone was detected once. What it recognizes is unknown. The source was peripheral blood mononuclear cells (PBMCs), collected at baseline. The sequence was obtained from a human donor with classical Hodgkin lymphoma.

Here the CDR3 reads CASSYGTGNYEQYF. The CDR3 DNA follows: TGTGCCAGCAGTTACGGGACAGGGAACTACGAGCAGTACTTC. The V and J genes are TRBV6-9 and TRBJ2-7; the match to TRBD1 covers 9 bases. This CDR3 has 14 residues. Per germline, CDR1 MNHGY and CDR2 SVAAGI. V shed 3 bases, J shed 3 bases, and the junction held 3 bases outside the gene matches.